The sequence of this T cell receptor (beta chain) was determined in a study of blood T cell repertoires in COVID-19. The CDR3 contains 14 residues. Germline CDR1 and CDR2: SNHLY and FYNNEI. Trimming stripped 3 bases from V and 3 bases from J, with 12 bases between. Sequencing was performed with immunoSEQ multiplex PCR; in TCRdb, only in-frame clones are kept and a portion is missing. The data contain under 150,000 clones, 85% of them singletons. The gene calls are TRBV2 and TRBJ2-7; D might be TRBD2 (5 bases). Sequenced input: peripheral blood. The source of this sequence is a woman in her thirties or forties with active or convalescent COVID-19. CDR3 sequence (DNA): TGTGCCAGCAGTGACTGGGGAGTGGACTACGAGCAGTACTTC. Protein: CASSDWGVDYEQYF.